The 9 T cell receptor beta chains below were found in one sample sequenced in a study of blood T cell repertoires in COVID-19. Clones were sequenced by immunoSEQ multiplex PCR, and TCRdb holds only the in-frame ones, with some missing. The sample comprises 200,000 to 250,000 clones, about nine tenths of which are singletons, and 2.7% rests with the top ten. The source material was peripheral blood. These TCRs come from a woman aged 55-69 years with acute or convalescent COVID-19.

The chain carries TRBV5-1 and TRBJ1-2, with a weak D call TRBD1 (6 bases). Trimming stripped 0 bases from V and 4 bases from J, with 13 bases between. The CDR3 covers 15 residues. Germline assignment: CDR1 SGHRS and CDR2 YFSETQ. In nucleotides, the CDR3 is TGCGCCAGCAGCTTGGACCAGGGGAATAGCTATGGCTACACCTTC. This sequence encodes CASSLDQGNSYGYTF.

V and J are TRBV5-4 and TRBJ2-7, with TRBD2 matching 13 bases. Germline-derived CDR1 and CDR2 are SGHNT and YYREEE (reference sequence). This CDR3 has 15 residues. The junction had 9 bases not matched to a gene; V was cut back by 1 base and J by 11 bases. In DNA, the CDR3 is TGTGCCAGCAGCTTGTCGGGACTAGCGGGGCCACTGAAGTACTTC. Amino acids: CASSLSGLAGPLKYF.

The V call is TRBV7-6, the J call TRBJ1-5; D might be TRBD1 (5 bases). This CDR3 contains 14 residues. The V gene lost 4 bases and the J gene lost 2 bases, with 9 bases spanning the gap. Per the germline V gene, CDR1 is SGHVS and CDR2 is FNYEAQ. The CDR3 here is CASSSPGGNQPQHF. CDR3 coding DNA: TGTGCCAGCAGCTCCCCGGGGGGCAATCAGCCCCAGCATTTT.

In its sample, this clone was seen a few times. The rearrangement links TRBV7-6 to TRBJ1-4; D uncertain. The V and J ends lost 3 bases and 7 bases respectively, with 6 bases between them. The V gene's germline CDR1 is SGHVS and CDR2 FNYEAQ. This CDR3 has 12 residues. This chain's CDR3 is CASSFSAEKLFF. The CDR3 nucleotides are TGTGCCAGCAGCTTTAGTGCTGAAAAACTGTTTTTT.

V and J are TRBV9 and TRBJ1-3, with D hard to call. The CDR3 has 16 amino acids. Germline CDR1 SGDLS, CDR2 YYNGEE. The V gene lost 4 bases and the J gene lost 7 bases, with 21 bases spanning the gap. CDR3 sequence: CASSSRRGGPFNTIYF. The CDR3, as DNA: TGTGCCAGCAGCTCGCGCCGGGGAGGTCCCTTCAACACCATATATTTT.

The chain links TRBV29-1 to TRBJ1-5, with 10 bases matching TRBD1. Germline loops: CDR1 SQVTM, CDR2 ANQGSEA. Trimming took 4 bases from V and 2 from J; bases not matched to a gene: 2. This CDR3 has 14 residues. In nucleotides, the CDR3 is TGCAGCGTTGCCGGGACAGGGGGCAATCAGCCCCAGCATTTT. It codes for CSVAGTGGNQPQHF.

V gene TRBV19 combines with J gene TRBJ2-3; TRBD1 matches at 10 bases. The V and J ends lost 6 bases and 1 base, in that order; junction bases with no gene match: 4. CDR1 LNHDA and CDR2 SQIVND come from the germline V gene (reference sequence). The CDR3 runs 15 residues. For the CDR3, the DNA is TGTGCCAGTAGGGAGACAGGGGGCCGCACAGATACGCAGTATTTT. Its protein is CASRETGGRTDTQYF.

This sequence joins TRBV15 and TRBJ1-2; TRBD1 might be the D (5 bases). CDR3 size: 17 residues. V was pared by 0 bases and J by 0 bases, with 14 bases between. Germline V gene sequence: CDR1 LNHNV, CDR2 YYDKDF (reference sequence). This CDR3 reads CATSRDQGRGANYGYTF. The DNA of the CDR3 is TGTGCCACCAGCAGAGATCAGGGAAGAGGAGCTAACTATGGCTACACCTTC.

CDR3 loop: CAWSRTSGGYSYEQYF. CDR3 DNA sequence: TGTGCCTGGAGTAGGACTAGCGGGGGTTACTCCTACGAGCAGTACTTC. The J gene is TRBJ2-7, the V gene TRBV30, with 13 bases lining up with TRBD2. Per the germline V gene, CDR1 is GTSNPN and CDR2 is SVGIG (reference sequence). With 2 bases clipped from V and 0 bases from J, the junction kept 4 bases outside the gene matches. The CDR3 runs 16 residues.